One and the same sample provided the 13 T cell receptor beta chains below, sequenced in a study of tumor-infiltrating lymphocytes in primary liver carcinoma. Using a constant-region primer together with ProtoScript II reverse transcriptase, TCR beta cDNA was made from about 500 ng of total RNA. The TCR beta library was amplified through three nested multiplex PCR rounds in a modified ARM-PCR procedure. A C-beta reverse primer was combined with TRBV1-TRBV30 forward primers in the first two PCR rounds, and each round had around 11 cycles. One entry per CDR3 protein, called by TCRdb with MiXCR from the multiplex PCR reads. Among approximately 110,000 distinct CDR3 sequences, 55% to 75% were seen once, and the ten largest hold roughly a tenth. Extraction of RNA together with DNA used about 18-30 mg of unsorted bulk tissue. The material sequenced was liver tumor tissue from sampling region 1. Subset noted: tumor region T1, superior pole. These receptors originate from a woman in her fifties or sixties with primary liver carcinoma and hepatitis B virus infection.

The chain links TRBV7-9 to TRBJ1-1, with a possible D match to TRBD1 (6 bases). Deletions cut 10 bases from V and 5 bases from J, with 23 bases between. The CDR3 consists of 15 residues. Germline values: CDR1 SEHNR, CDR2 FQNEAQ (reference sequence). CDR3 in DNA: TGTGCCAACTCCGGGGGGACAAGTCGAACGACTGAAGCTTTCTTT. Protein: CANSGGTSRTTEAFF.

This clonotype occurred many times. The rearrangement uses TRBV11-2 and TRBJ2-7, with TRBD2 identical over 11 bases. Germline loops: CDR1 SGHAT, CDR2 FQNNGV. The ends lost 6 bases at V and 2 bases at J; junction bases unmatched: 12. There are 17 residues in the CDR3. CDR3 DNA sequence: TGTGCCAGCAGTTCACAACGGACTAGCGGGCTGACCTACGAGCAGTACTTC. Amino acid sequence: CASSSQRTSGLTYEQYF.

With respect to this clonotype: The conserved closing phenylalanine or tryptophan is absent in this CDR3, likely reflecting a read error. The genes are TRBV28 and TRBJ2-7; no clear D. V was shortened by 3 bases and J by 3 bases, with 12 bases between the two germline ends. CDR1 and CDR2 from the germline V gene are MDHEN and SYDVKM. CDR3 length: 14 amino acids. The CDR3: CASSFASANYEQYL. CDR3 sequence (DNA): TGTGCCAGCAGTTTTGCATCAGCGAACTACGAGCAGTACCTC.

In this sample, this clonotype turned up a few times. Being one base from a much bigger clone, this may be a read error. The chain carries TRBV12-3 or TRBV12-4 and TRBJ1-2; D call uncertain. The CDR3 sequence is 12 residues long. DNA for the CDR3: TGTACCAGCAGTTTGCGGGGCTATGGCTACACCTTC. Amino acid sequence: CTSSLRGYGYTF.

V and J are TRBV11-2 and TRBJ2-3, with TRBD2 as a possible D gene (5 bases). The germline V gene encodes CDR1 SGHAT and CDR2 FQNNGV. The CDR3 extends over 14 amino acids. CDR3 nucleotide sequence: TGTGACAACAGCTTACAGCGGAACACAGATACGCAGTATTTT. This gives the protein CDNSLQRNTDTQYF.

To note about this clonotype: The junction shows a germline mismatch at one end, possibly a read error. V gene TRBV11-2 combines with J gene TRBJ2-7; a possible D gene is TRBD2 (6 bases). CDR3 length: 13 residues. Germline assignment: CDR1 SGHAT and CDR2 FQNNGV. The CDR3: CSSGLTSWSEQCF. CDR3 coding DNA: TGTTCCAGTGGCTTAACTAGCTGGAGCGAGCAGTGCTTC.

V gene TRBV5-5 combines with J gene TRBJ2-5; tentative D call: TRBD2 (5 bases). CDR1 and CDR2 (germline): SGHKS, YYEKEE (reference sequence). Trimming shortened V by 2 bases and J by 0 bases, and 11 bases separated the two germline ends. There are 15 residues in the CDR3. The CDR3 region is CASSFGLVYQETQYF. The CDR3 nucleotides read TGTGCCAGCAGCTTTGGACTCGTATACCAAGAGACCCAGTACTTC.

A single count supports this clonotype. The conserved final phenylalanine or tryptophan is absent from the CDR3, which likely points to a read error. DNA for the CDR3: TGCATCGTCCGCCGGGACAGGGTGAATGAGCAGTTCTCC. It translates to CIVRRDRVNEQFS. The chain links TRBV29-1 to TRBJ2-1; 9 positions match TRBD1. This CDR3 has 13 amino acids. The V gene's germline CDR1 is SQVTM and CDR2 ANQGSEA.

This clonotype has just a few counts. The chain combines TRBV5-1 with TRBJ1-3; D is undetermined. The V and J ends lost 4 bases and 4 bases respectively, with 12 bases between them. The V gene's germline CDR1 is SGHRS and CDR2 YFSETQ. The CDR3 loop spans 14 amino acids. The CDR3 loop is CASSVEGRGNTIYF. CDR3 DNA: TGCGCCAGCAGCGTAGAGGGCCGGGGAAACACCATATATTTT. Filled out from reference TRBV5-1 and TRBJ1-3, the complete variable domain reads KAGVTQTPRYLIKTRGQQVTLSCSPISGHRSVSWYQQTPGQGLQFLFEYFSETQRNKGNFPGRFSGRQFSNSRSEMNVSTLELGDSALYLCASSVEGRGNTIYFGEGSWLTVV.

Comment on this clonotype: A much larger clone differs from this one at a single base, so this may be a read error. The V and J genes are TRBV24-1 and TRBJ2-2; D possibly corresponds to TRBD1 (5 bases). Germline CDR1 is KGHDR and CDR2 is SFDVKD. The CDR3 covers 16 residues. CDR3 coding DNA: TGTGTCACCAGTGATTCCCCAGGACAAAAGACCGGGGAGCTGTTTTTT. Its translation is CVTSDSPGQKTGELFF.

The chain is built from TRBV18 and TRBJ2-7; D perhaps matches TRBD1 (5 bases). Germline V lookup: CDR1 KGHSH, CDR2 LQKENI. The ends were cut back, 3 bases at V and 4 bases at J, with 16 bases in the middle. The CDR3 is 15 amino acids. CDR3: CASSPGAASAYEQYF. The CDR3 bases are TGTGCCAGCTCACCTGGGGCGGCAAGCGCTTACGAGCAGTACTTC.

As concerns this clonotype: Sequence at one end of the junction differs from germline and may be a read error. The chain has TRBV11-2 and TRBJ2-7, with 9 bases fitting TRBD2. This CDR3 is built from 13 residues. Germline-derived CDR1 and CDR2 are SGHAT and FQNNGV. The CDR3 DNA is TGTACCAGCAGCTTAGGACGACTAGCGGCAGACTACTTC. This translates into CTSSLGRLAADYF.

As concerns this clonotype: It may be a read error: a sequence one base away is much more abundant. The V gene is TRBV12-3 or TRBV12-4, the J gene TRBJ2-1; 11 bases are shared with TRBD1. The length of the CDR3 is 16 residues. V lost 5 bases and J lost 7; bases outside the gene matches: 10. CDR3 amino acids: CASSPAGQGVRNEQFF. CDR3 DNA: TGTGCCAGCAGTCCCGCGGGACAGGGGGTACGGAATGAGCAGTTCTTC.